Each of the 32 T cell receptor beta chains below was sequenced from the same sample in a study of blood T cells in healthy people across ages. A second PCR, run for about 7 to 11 cycles, used a sample-barcoded 5' primer plus a J-beta primer mix. TCRdb called the 5' RACE reads again in MiXCR, with one record for every CDR3 protein. The sample holds around 1,800,000 distinct CDR3 sequences, about two fifths seen once. Sequenced material: blood. The receptors come from a human donor in good health.

This clonotype was seen only a few times. The rearrangement links TRBV4-3 to TRBJ2-3, with D possibly TRBD2 on 6 matching bases. The CDR3 runs to 17 residues. Germline loops: CDR1 LGHNA, CDR2 YSLEER. V lost 1 base to trimming and J lost 3 bases, with 17 bases between them. The CDR3 coding sequence is TGCGCCAGCAGCCAAGCCCCGGGGGTAGCAGGGACAGATACGCAGTATTTT. Amino acid sequence: CASSQAPGVAGTDTQYF.

The rearrangement links TRBV20-1 to TRBJ2-5; 8 bases are shared with TRBD2. There are 15 residues in the CDR3. The trim removed 3 bases at V and 4 bases at J, leaving 10 bases unmatched. Germline CDR1 is DFQATT and CDR2 is SNEGSKA (reference sequence). The CDR3 protein is CSASLLASGLETQYF. The DNA of the CDR3 is TGCAGTGCTAGTTTATTGGCTAGCGGGTTAGAGACCCAGTACTTC.

The chain carries TRBV11-2 and TRBJ2-7; 7 bases map to TRBD1. Germline trimming cut 5 bases from V and 2 bases from J; bases unmatched to any gene: 9. CDR1 is SGHAT, CDR2 FQNNGV, per germline. The CDR3 has 15 amino acids. CDR3 bases: TGTGCCAGCAGCCCCCGACTGACAGGGACCTACGAGCAGTACTTC. Residues: CASSPRLTGTYEQYF. Variable domain in full (rest from reference TRBV11-2 and TRBJ2-7): EAGVAQSPRYKIIEKRQSVAFWCNPISGHATLYWYQQILGQGPKLLIQFQNNGVVDDSQLPKDRFSAERLKGVDSTLKIQPAKLEDSAVYLCASSPRLTGTYEQYFGPGTRLTVT.

The J gene is TRBJ1-1, the V gene TRBV6-2 or TRBV6-3; D remains ambiguous. From germline, CDR1 is MNHEY and CDR2 SVGEGT. V was cut by 2 bases and J by 5 bases, with 9 bases left in between. This CDR3 has 13 amino acids. Here the CDR3 reads CASSYIGRTEAFF. The CDR3 coding sequence is TGTGCCAGCAGTTACATAGGTCGGACTGAAGCTTTCTTT.

On this clonotype itself: At one end, the junction sequence differs from germline, possibly due to a read error. The chain couples TRBV7-2 to TRBJ2-4; perhaps TRBD2 as D (6 bases). The closer fit of TRBJ2-7 to the DNA end suggests the J call may be wrong. In germline, CDR1 is SGHTA, CDR2 FQGNSA. The CDR3 contains 14 residues. This CDR3 is CASSLGGAEGEQYF. In DNA, the CDR3 is TGCGCCAGCAGCTTAGGCGGGGCGGAAGGCGAGCAGTACTTC.

The chain links TRBV7-3 to TRBJ2-7, with a possible D match to TRBD2 (6 bases). With 3 bases removed from V and 12 bases from J, the gap between germline ends came to 24 bases. Germline CDR1 and CDR2: SGHTA and FQGTGA. The CDR3 spans 15 residues. CDR3 in amino acids: CASSFQSGGGAMAYF. In nucleotides, the CDR3 is TGTGCCAGCAGCTTCCAGTCCGGCGGAGGGGCAATGGCGTACTTC.

This clonotype was seen only a few times. This sequence joins TRBV7-2 and TRBJ2-7; D is unresolved. The J call may be incorrect, as the DNA end agrees better with TRBJ2-5. This CDR3 has 14 amino acids. The germline V gene has CDR1 SGHTA and CDR2 FQGNSA. The CDR3 loop reads CASSLRDFKETQYF. The DNA of the CDR3 is TGTGCCAGCAGCTTAAGAGACTTTAAAGAGACCCAGTACTTC.

The chain combines TRBV6-5 with TRBJ1-4; TRBD1 agrees at 7 bases. The V gene end was trimmed by 2 bases and the J gene end by 3 bases; junction bases not matched to a gene: 9. Germline assignment: CDR1 MNHEY and CDR2 SVGAGI. The CDR3 extends over 17 amino acids. The CDR3, as DNA: TGTGCCAGCAGTTACGAGTTGTTCACAGGGGCTAATGAAAAACTGTTTTTT. It encodes CASSYELFTGANEKLFF.

This clonotype was picked up a small number of times. The J gene is TRBJ1-1, the V gene TRBV29-1; D call uncertain. The CDR3 is 13 residues long. The V gene lost 6 bases and the J gene lost 1 base, with 12 bases spanning the gap. CDR1 is SQVTM, CDR2 ANQGSEA, per germline. The CDR3 bases are TGCAGCGTCGCAACCGGGCAGAACACTGAAGCTTTCTTT. This translates into CSVATGQNTEAFF. Full variable domain (remainder filled in from reference TRBV29-1 and TRBJ1-1): SAVISQKPSRDICQRGTSLTIQCQVDSQVTMMFWYRQQPGQSLTLIATANQGSEATYESGFVIDKFPISRPNLTFSTLTVSNMSPEDSSIYLCSVATGQNTEAFFGQGTRLTVV.

This clonotype was counted ten times or more. The rearrangement uses TRBV5-1 and TRBJ2-1, with D perhaps being TRBD1 or TRBD2 (6 bases each). Germline V gene data show CDR1 as SGHRS and CDR2 as YFSETQ. The CDR3 has 15 residues. The V gene lost 7 bases and the J gene lost 6 bases, with 20 bases spanning the gap. CDR3 in amino acids: CASEEQWGAGNEQFF. DNA of the CDR3: TGCGCCAGCGAAGAGCAGTGGGGGGCCGGCAATGAGCAGTTCTTC.

V and J are TRBV4-3 and TRBJ1-2, with D possibly being TRBD1 (6 bases). CDR3 size: 16 residues. Germline V CDR1 and CDR2: LGHNA, YSLEER. V was clipped by 0 bases and J by 3 bases, with 14 bases between them. The CDR3: CASSQEGPGADYGYTF. The CDR3 nucleotides are TGCGCCAGCAGCCAAGAAGGCCCGGGGGCGGACTATGGCTACACCTTC.

The chain uses TRBV29-1 and TRBJ2-1, with 9 bases that match TRBD1. V shed 6 bases, J shed 8 bases, and the junction held 5 bases outside the gene matches. The length of the CDR3 is 12 residues. The germline V gene has CDR1 SQVTM and CDR2 ANQGSEA. The CDR3 loop is CSVGDRVYEQFF. The CDR3 DNA reads TGCAGCGTAGGGGACAGGGTCTATGAGCAGTTCTTC.

The V and J genes are TRBV5-1 and TRBJ2-3; 9 bases fit TRBD1. The CDR3 is 17 amino acids. The V gene end was trimmed by 4 bases and the J gene end by 4 bases; junction bases not matched to a gene: 13. The germline gives CDR1 SGHRS, CDR2 YFSETQ. The CDR3 region is CASSTRSGTGRPDTQYF. The DNA for the CDR3 is TGCGCCAGCAGCACTCGAAGCGGGACAGGGAGGCCAGATACGCAGTATTTT. Combining the CDR3 with reference TRBV5-1 and TRBJ2-3 gives the whole variable domain KAGVTQTPRYLIKTRGQQVTLSCSPISGHRSVSWYQQTPGQGLQFLFEYFSETQRNKGNFPGRFSGRQFSNSRSEMNVSTLELGDSALYLCASSTRSGTGRPDTQYFGPGTRLTVL.

The chain joins TRBV28 to TRBJ2-7; unclear D gene. V was pared by 5 bases and J by 3 bases, with 5 bases between. This CDR3 has 11 amino acids. Germline lookup yields CDR1 MDHEN and CDR2 SYDVKM. The CDR3, as DNA: TGTGCCAGCAGTCCTTGCTACGAGCAGTACTTC. It specifies CASSPCYEQYF.

This chain joins TRBV29-1 and TRBJ1-1; D uncertain. V was trimmed by 7 bases and J by 4 bases, leaving 13 bases between them. Germline CDR1 and CDR2: SQVTM and ANQGSEA. The CDR3 extends over 12 amino acids. CDR3: CSAGEEFTEAFF. Written as DNA, the CDR3 is TGCAGCGCCGGGGAGGAATTCACTGAAGCTTTCTTT. Full variable domain (missing parts from reference TRBV29-1 and TRBJ1-1): SAVISQKPSRDICQRGTSLTIQCQVDSQVTMMFWYRQQPGQSLTLIATANQGSEATYESGFVIDKFPISRPNLTFSTLTVSNMSPEDSSIYLCSAGEEFTEAFFGQGTRLTVV.

The V gene is TRBV20-1, the J gene TRBJ1-4; 8 nucleotides align to TRBD1. Germline loops: CDR1 DFQATT, CDR2 SNEGSKA (reference sequence). J gave up 7 bases and V 5 bases, and 9 bases lay outside the gene matches. The CDR3 is 14 amino acids. DNA for the CDR3: TGCAGTGCTGAGGGGGGGACAGGACCTGAAAAACTGTTTTTT. Translating gives CSAEGGTGPEKLFF.

V gene TRBV7-2 combines with J gene TRBJ2-3; no firm D call. V shed 1 base and J shed 5 bases, with 7 bases lying between them. Per germline, CDR1 SGHTA and CDR2 FQGNSA. This CDR3 comprises 13 residues. The CDR3 sequence: CASSLVRIDTQYF. The CDR3 DNA sequence: TGTGCCAGCAGCTTAGTACGAATAGATACGCAGTATTTT.

The J gene is TRBJ2-1, the V gene TRBV6-2 or TRBV6-3, with 7 nucleotides matching TRBD1. This CDR3 is 14 amino acids long. Per germline, CDR1 MNHEY and CDR2 SVGEGT. V gave up 2 bases and J gave up 8 bases; unmatched junction bases: 6. CDR3 DNA: TGTGCCAGCAGTTACGGTAGGGGGCTCGATGAGCAGTTCTTC. Translation: CASSYGRGLDEQFF.

The chain employs TRBV28 and TRBJ2-3; D is uncertain. The CDR3 runs 15 residues. Trimming removed 1 base at V and 5 bases at J, with 13 bases between. CDR1 is MDHEN and CDR2 is SYDVKM in the germline V gene. The CDR3 nucleotides are TGTGCCAGCAGTTTATTCCCCACGGATGGAGATACGCAGTATTTT. This gives the protein CASSLFPTDGDTQYF.

V and J are TRBV7-9 and TRBJ2-1, with 13 bases lining up with TRBD2. V gave up 4 bases and J gave up 8 bases; unmatched junction bases: 14. From germline, CDR1 is SEHNR and CDR2 FQNEAQ (reference sequence). This CDR3 contains 18 residues. This CDR3 is CASSSRTSGGLAGDEQFF. CDR3 coding DNA: TGTGCCAGCAGCTCAAGGACTAGCGGGGGCCTCGCGGGCGATGAGCAGTTCTTC.

This clonotype has a single count. The V call is TRBV9, the J call TRBJ1-1; D uncertain. V lost 3 bases and J 8 bases, leaving 23 bases between the germline ends. The CDR3 loop spans 16 amino acids. Germline lookup yields CDR1 SGDLS and CDR2 YYNGEE. The CDR3 DNA reads TGTGCCAGCAGCGGGCCGGTCGTAAGGACTGGAGGGGAAGCTTTCTTT. Its translation is CASSGPVVRTGGEAFF.

V and J are TRBV24-1 and TRBJ2-1, with TRBD1 identical over 8 bases. The CDR3 has 14 amino acids. The junction had 5 bases not matched to a gene; V was cut back by 5 bases and J by 6 bases. Per germline, CDR1 KGHDR and CDR2 SFDVKD. The CDR3 sequence: CATSGEDRANEQFF. The DNA for the CDR3 is TGTGCCACCAGTGGAGAGGACAGGGCCAATGAGCAGTTCTTC.

The rearrangement links TRBV5-6 to TRBJ2-4; D not certain. V was clipped by 4 bases and J by 13 bases, with 12 bases between them. Germline V lookup: CDR1 SGHDT, CDR2 YYEEEE. The CDR3 is 11 residues long. CDR3 loop: CASSAADQQYF. DNA for the CDR3: TGTGCCAGCAGCGCCGCGGACCAGCAGTACTTC.

This clonotype was found a few times. This chain connects TRBV7-3 to TRBJ2-3, with 11 nucleotides matching TRBD2. Trimming at V came to 3 bases and at J to 2 bases, leaving 7 bases not matched to a gene. The germline V gene has CDR1 SGHTA and CDR2 FQGTGA. CDR3 size: 17 residues. This CDR3 reads CASSFMELAGDTDTQYF. The CDR3, as DNA: TGTGCCAGCAGCTTTATGGAACTAGCGGGGGACACAGATACGCAGTATTTT.

The chain combines TRBV28 with TRBJ2-7, with D maybe TRBD1 (6 bases). The ends were cut back, 11 bases at V and 2 bases at J, with 16 bases in the middle. CDR1 and CDR2 from the germline V gene are MDHEN and SYDVKM. The length of the CDR3 is 13 residues. CDR3 coding DNA: TGTGCCTGCAAAATTACAGGGACCTACGAGCAGTACTTC. Amino acids: CACKITGTYEQYF.

This clonotype came up a few times. The junction departs from the called germline gene at one end, perhaps through a read error. The chain combines TRBV7-9 with TRBJ2-5; 8 bases map to TRBD2. CDR1 and CDR2 (germline): SEHNR, FQNEAQ (reference sequence). The CDR3 covers 15 residues. In DNA, the CDR3 is TGTACCAGCAGCCCTCCCGGGGGGGGTCAAGAGACCCAGTACTTC. This codes for CTSSPPGGGQETQYF. Based on the CDR3 plus reference TRBV7-9 and TRBJ2-5, the full variable domain is DTGVSQNPRHKITKRGQNVTFRCDPISEHNRLYWYRQTLGQGPEFLTYFQNEAQLEKSRLLSDRFSAERPKGSFSTLEIQRTEQGDSAMYLCTSSPPGGGQETQYFGPGTRLLVL.

This clonotype has a handful of counts. V gene TRBV27 combines with J gene TRBJ2-7, with 7 bases lining up with TRBD2. J gave up 6 bases and V 5 bases, and 13 bases lay outside the gene matches. The germline V gene has CDR1 MNHEY and CDR2 SMNVEV (reference sequence). This CDR3 region has 15 residues. The CDR3 here is CASSPPTRGEGEQYF. In DNA form, the CDR3 reads TGTGCCAGCAGTCCCCCAACTAGAGGGGAGGGCGAGCAGTACTTC.

This clonotype was seen only a few times. The gene calls are TRBV20-1 and TRBJ1-2; D remains ambiguous. The V and J ends lost 3 bases and 7 bases respectively, with 12 bases between them. This CDR3 contains 12 residues. Germline values: CDR1 DFQATT, CDR2 SNEGSKA (reference sequence). CDR3 coding DNA: TGCAGTGCTAGTGATCCGGATTTTGGCTACACCTTC. Translation: CSASDPDFGYTF.

The rearrangement joins TRBV27 to TRBJ1-1; TRBD1 matches at 8 bases. CDR3 size: 15 residues. From germline, CDR1 is MNHEY and CDR2 SMNVEV (reference sequence). V lost 5 bases, J lost 6 bases, and 11 bases stayed unmatched. The CDR3 spells CASSPLQGVRPEAFF. The CDR3 nucleotides are TGTGCCAGCAGTCCCCTACAGGGGGTTCGTCCTGAAGCTTTCTTT.

The chain carries TRBV4-3 and TRBJ1-4; the D is unclear. V was trimmed by 4 bases and J by 7 bases, leaving 16 bases between them. The germline V gene has CDR1 LGHNA and CDR2 YSLEER. The CDR3 runs 15 residues. The CDR3: CASSRLTAASEKLFF. The CDR3 nucleotides read TGCGCCAGCAGCCGACTGACGGCGGCGAGTGAAAAACTGTTTTTT.

Comment on this clonotype: At one end, the junction sequence differs from germline, possibly due to a read error. V usage is TRBV12-5 and J usage is TRBJ2-2, with 11 bases fitting TRBD2. CDR1 is LGHNT, CDR2 FRNRAP, per germline. The CDR3 extends over 18 amino acids. CDR3 protein: CASGLRTSGSLDTGELFF. Written as DNA, the CDR3 is TGCGCTAGTGGTCTCCGGACTAGCGGGTCTCTTGACACCGGGGAGCTGTTTTTT.

This clonotype appeared a single time. The chain has TRBV20-1 and TRBJ2-7; 9 positions agree with TRBD2. V lost 3 bases, J lost 0 bases, and 9 bases stayed unmatched. Germline CDR1 and CDR2: DFQATT and SNEGSKA (reference sequence). This CDR3 contains 16 residues. The CDR3: CSAREGLARSSYEQYF. The CDR3 bases are TGCAGTGCTAGGGAAGGACTAGCGCGCAGCTCCTACGAGCAGTACTTC.